Below are 30 T cell receptor beta chains sequenced from a single sample in a study of blood T cells in healthy people across ages. Together with a sample-barcoded 5' primer, a J-beta primer mix was included in a second PCR lasting about 7 to 11 cycles. MiXCR, applied by TCRdb to the 5' RACE reads, yields one record per CDR3 protein. This table has 1.5 million to 2 million distinct CDR3 sequences, about 31% appearing once. Specimen: blood. Receptor source: a woman aged 25 to 39 in good health.

The chain combines TRBV3-1 with TRBJ1-1; D gene unclear. Germline V gives CDR1 LGHDT, CDR2 YNNKEL (reference sequence). The CDR3 totals 15 residues. V lost 0 bases, J lost 1 base, and 9 bases lay in between. CDR3 bases: TGTGCCAGCAGCCAAGATGGAACAAGGAACACTGAAGCTTTCTTT. Its protein product is CASSQDGTRNTEAFF. The variable domain in full, completed from reference TRBV3-1 and TRBJ1-1, reads DTAVSQTPKYLVTQMGNDKSIKCEQNLGHDTMYWYKQDSKKFLKIMFSYNNKELIINETVPNRFSPKSPDKAHLNLHINSLELGDSAVYFCASSQDGTRNTEAFFGQGTRLTVV.

This clonotype was picked up a small number of times. The V and J genes are TRBV30 and TRBJ1-2; 7 bases line up with TRBD1. The V gene end was trimmed by 5 bases and the J gene end by 4 bases; junction bases not matched to a gene: 16. This CDR3 is 16 amino acids long. Germline values: CDR1 GTSNPN, CDR2 SVGIG (reference sequence). Here the CDR3 DNA reads TGTGCCTGGGAGGGGGCATCGGGACCGGGGAGCTATGGCTACACCTTC. Translation: CAWEGASGPGSYGYTF.

The chain employs TRBV3-1 and TRBJ2-3; 7 bases agree with TRBD2. V was clipped by 2 bases and J by 0 bases; unmatched bases: 14. The CDR3 is 19 residues long. Germline-derived CDR1 and CDR2 are LGHDT and YNNKEL (reference sequence). The CDR3 reads CASSQLLGRGNTSTDTQYF. CDR3 nucleotides: TGTGCCAGCAGCCAACTCCTTGGGCGGGGGAATACTAGCACAGATACGCAGTATTTT.

This clonotype was seen repeatedly, ten times or more. J is TRBJ2-7 and V is TRBV5-1; unclear D gene. This CDR3 comprises 11 residues. Per the germline V gene, CDR1 is SGHRS and CDR2 is YFSETQ. V lost 0 bases and J lost 6, with 4 bases in between. CDR3 region: CASSLGPEQYF. The CDR3 DNA sequence: TGCGCCAGCAGCTTGGGGCCCGAGCAGTACTTC.

The chain links TRBV3-1 to TRBJ2-3, with 7 bases lining up with TRBD2. The CDR3 spans 17 residues. Germline V gene lookup returns CDR1 LGHDT and CDR2 YNNKEL (reference sequence). V was clipped by 2 bases and J by 4 bases; unmatched bases: 12. This CDR3 is CASSQLGGSKAADTQYF. DNA for the CDR3: TGTGCCAGCAGCCAACTCGGGGGGAGCAAGGCGGCAGATACGCAGTATTTT.

This clonotype has only a few counts. This rearrangement joins TRBV27 to TRBJ2-7, with D possibly matching TRBD1 (5 bases). Germline V gene sequence: CDR1 MNHEY, CDR2 SMNVEV (reference sequence). Trimming removed 1 base at V and 2 bases at J, with 12 bases between. The CDR3 spans 15 residues. The CDR3 coding sequence is TGTGCCAGCAGTTTATGGGCAGGGAAAACCTACGAGCAGTACTTC. This translates into CASSLWAGKTYEQYF.

A few counts support this clonotype. The chain uses TRBV3-1 and TRBJ2-3; TRBD2 agrees at 9 bases. The CDR3 runs to 14 residues. V lost 1 base and J lost 5; bases outside the gene matches: 1. Germline V gene lookup returns CDR1 LGHDT and CDR2 YNNKEL (reference sequence). CDR3 DNA: TGTGCCAGCAGCCAAGGACTAGCGGAAGATACGCAGTATTTT. Residues: CASSQGLAEDTQYF.

The chain couples TRBV24-1 to TRBJ1-2; weak D call: TRBD1 (6 bases). This CDR3 comprises 15 residues. Per the germline V gene, CDR1 is KGHDR and CDR2 is SFDVKD. Trimming took 5 bases from V and 4 from J, leaving 16 bases between them. The CDR3 DNA sequence: TGTGCCACCAGTGCGAGTCCGACAGGTAGCTATGGCTACACCTTC. Its translation is CATSASPTGSYGYTF.

The rearrangement links TRBV6-6 to TRBJ1-5; 7 bases match TRBD1. This CDR3 has 14 amino acids. Trimming cost V 4 bases and J 7 bases; bases outside gene matches: 7. Germline values: CDR1 MNHNY, CDR2 SVGAGI (reference sequence). DNA for the CDR3: TGTGCCAGCAGTTCCACAGGGGATGGGCAGCCCCAGCATTTT. Translated: CASSSTGDGQPQHF.

This clonotype was picked up a small number of times. The V and J genes are TRBV27 and TRBJ2-6, with D uncertain. The CDR3 is 16 residues long. Trimming stripped 1 base from V and 1 base from J, with 8 bases between. Germline V gives CDR1 MNHEY, CDR2 SMNVEV (reference sequence). This chain's CDR3 is CASSLFSGSGANVLTF. The DNA of the CDR3 is TGTGCCAGCAGTTTATTTTCGGGTTCTGGGGCCAACGTCCTGACTTTC.

This clonotype was seen just once. A much larger clone lies a single base off, so this may be a read error. The CDR3 is CSARLSPGGPSTYNEQFF. The CDR3 nucleotides are TGCAGCGCCCGATTATCGCCGGGAGGGCCCAGCACCTACAATGAGCAGTTCTTC. This chain uses TRBV29-1 with TRBJ2-1; 8 nucleotides agree with TRBD2. The CDR3 runs to 18 residues. Germline CDR1 reads SQVTM; CDR2 reads ANQGSEA. V was pared by 7 bases and J by 2 bases, with 19 bases of the junction left unmatched.

This clonotype was observed a handful of times. The V gene is TRBV20-1, the J gene TRBJ1-2; D call uncertain. The germline V gene has CDR1 DFQATT and CDR2 SNEGSKA (reference sequence). This CDR3 region has 16 residues. V lost 1 base to trimming and J lost 5 bases, with 20 bases between them. DNA for the CDR3: TGCAGTGCTAGAGGGTCGGGAGCGGGTATATGGTATGGCTACACCTTC. Translation: CSARGSGAGIWYGYTF.

The chain links TRBV6-6 to TRBJ1-2; 7 nucleotides line up with TRBD1. V gave up 6 bases and J gave up 4 bases; unmatched junction bases: 8. The CDR3 extends over 14 amino acids. Per the germline V gene, CDR1 is MNHNY and CDR2 is SVGAGI (reference sequence). In DNA form, the CDR3 reads TGTGCCAGCAGCCCGGACAGGCAGACCTATGGCTACACCTTC. It specifies CASSPDRQTYGYTF.

This chain connects TRBV3-1 to TRBJ2-7; D gene uncertain. From germline, CDR1 is LGHDT and CDR2 YNNKEL (reference sequence). This CDR3 is built from 15 residues. Trimming took 0 bases from V and 3 from J, leaving 12 bases between them. For the CDR3, the DNA is TGTGCCAGCAGCCAAGATCCCAGGTACCACTACGAGCAGTACTTC. This encodes CASSQDPRYHYEQYF.

The chain links TRBV5-1 to TRBJ1-1; D is perhaps TRBD1 (5 bases). This CDR3 region has 14 residues. Looked up from germline, CDR1 is SGHRS and CDR2 is YFSETQ. V was clipped by 3 bases and J by 0 bases, with 9 bases between them. CDR3 DNA: TGCGCCAGCAGCTATGGGACGGTGAACACTGAAGCTTTCTTT. It specifies CASSYGTVNTEAFF.

CDR3 nucleotide sequence: TGTGCCAGCAGCAAAGCTGTTGGGACAGAATGTAACGAGCAGTACTTC. Translated, it gives CASSKAVGTECNEQYF. The chain combines TRBV21-1 with TRBJ2-7; the D call in the table, TRBD1, was not verified against the DNA. TRBV21-1 is marked as a pseudogene. CDR3 length: 16 amino acids.

The chain joins TRBV5-1 to TRBJ2-7, with D possibly TRBD1 on 6 matching bases. CDR1 is SGHRS and CDR2 is YFSETQ in the germline V gene. This CDR3 is built from 15 residues. Deletions cut 4 bases from V and 2 bases from J, with 16 bases between. The CDR3 DNA reads as TGCGCCAGCAGCGACCTTAGGCAGGGGACCTACGAGCAGTACTTC. Protein: CASSDLRQGTYEQYF.

The chain is built from TRBV20-1 and TRBJ2-2; the match to TRBD2 covers 11 bases. Germline values: CDR1 DFQATT, CDR2 SNEGSKA (reference sequence). The CDR3 is 16 residues long. V dropped 2 bases and J dropped 5; count of bases not matched to a gene: 7. The CDR3 DNA follows: TGCAGTGCTAGACATAGCGGGGGGGCTCGGACCGGGGAGCTGTTTTTT. It yields the protein CSARHSGGARTGELFF.

This sequence joins TRBV11-2 and TRBJ2-1; unclear D gene. The V end lost 0 bases, the J end lost 1 base, and 10 bases lay between the germline ends. Germline V gene data show CDR1 as SGHAT and CDR2 as FQNNGV. The CDR3 runs 16 residues. The CDR3 DNA is TGTGCCAGCAGCTTAGAGGGCCGTGGGTCCTACAATGAGCAGTTCTTC. It yields the protein CASSLEGRGSYNEQFF.

This clonotype was seen a handful of times. The chain recombines TRBV7-2 with TRBJ1-3; 8 nucleotides agree with TRBD1. Germline loops: CDR1 SGHTA, CDR2 FQGNSA. V was pared by 4 bases and J by 2 bases, with 7 bases of the junction left unmatched. The CDR3 spans 16 residues. CDR3 bases: TGTGCCAGCAGCTCCCGGACAGGGTGGCCTGGAAACACCATATATTTT. Protein: CASSSRTGWPGNTIYF.

Points on this clonotype: One junction end does not reproduce the germline sequence, and a read error may be involved. The chain employs TRBV12-3 or TRBV12-4 and TRBJ1-5; perhaps TRBD1 as D (5 bases). The CDR3 contains 14 residues. Here the CDR3 DNA reads TGTGCCAACAGTCTCAGGGTTAGCAATCAGCCCCAGCATTTT. Its translation is CANSLRVSNQPQHF.

This clonotype was counted a few times. The CDR3 DNA is TGTGCCAGCAGCTTCGCCCGTGGCGGGCGAGCGAAAGATACGCAGTATTTT. It is translated as CASSFARGGRAKDTQYF. The rearrangement uses TRBV11-2 and TRBJ2-3; D is possibly TRBD2 (5 bases). Per the germline V gene, CDR1 is SGHAT and CDR2 is FQNNGV. This CDR3 spans 17 amino acids. V was trimmed by 3 bases and J by 5 bases, leaving 21 bases between them.

This clonotype was counted only a few times. This chain uses TRBV2 with TRBJ1-1, with TRBD1 matching over 10 bases. Germline assignment: CDR1 SNHLY and CDR2 FYNNEI. J gave up 5 bases and V 6 bases, and 6 bases lay outside the gene matches. The CDR3 loop spans 14 amino acids. The CDR3 DNA is TGTGCCAGCAGACGACAGGGGGCGTCGACTGAAGCTTTCTTT. It yields the protein CASRRQGASTEAFF. Full variable domain (rest looked up from reference TRBV2 and TRBJ1-1): EPEVTQTPSHQVTQMGQEVILRCVPISNHLYFYWYRQILGQKVEFLVSFYNNEISEKSEIFDDQFSVERPDGSNFTLKIRSTKLEDSAMYFCASRRQGASTEAFFGQGTRLTVV.

This clonotype turned up a few times. The chain has TRBV2 and TRBJ1-1, with D uncertain. The CDR3 loop spans 14 amino acids. In germline, CDR1 is SNHLY, CDR2 FYNNEI. Trimming stripped 1 base from V and 10 bases from J, with 16 bases between. The CDR3 region is CASSEVDSRGLAFF. The CDR3 nucleotides read TGTGCCAGCAGTGAAGTCGACTCCCGAGGCCTAGCTTTCTTT.

This clonotype has only one observation. A single base separates this from a much larger clone, so it may be a read error. CDR3 DNA sequence: TGCGCCAGCAGCTTGGGGCATCGACAGGGGGCAAGTTCGGAGCAGTTCTTC. Translating it yields CASSLGHRQGASSEQFF. The genes are TRBV5-1 and TRBJ2-1, with TRBD1 identical over 10 bases. This CDR3 region has 17 residues. Germline CDR1 and CDR2: SGHRS and YFSETQ. The junction had 13 bases not matched to a gene; V was cut back by 0 bases and J by 10 bases. Full variable domain (remainder filled in from reference TRBV5-1 and TRBJ2-1): KAGVTQTPRYLIKTRGQQVTLSCSPISGHRSVSWYQQTPGQGLQFLFEYFSETQRNKGNFPGRFSGRQFSNSRSEMNVSTLELGDSALYLCASSLGHRQGASSEQFFGPGTRLTVL.

DNA of the CDR3: TGTGCCAGCAGGGGAAGCGGGGGGAGCACAGATACGCAGTATTTT. Its protein is CASRGSGGSTDTQYF. V gene TRBV2 combines with J gene TRBJ2-3, with 9 bases aligning to TRBD2. Per the germline V gene, CDR1 is SNHLY and CDR2 is FYNNEI. CDR3 length: 15 residues. With 6 bases clipped from V and 0 bases from J, the junction kept 4 bases outside the gene matches. Variable domain in full (rest from reference TRBV2 and TRBJ2-3): EPEVTQTPSHQVTQMGQEVILRCVPISNHLYFYWYRQILGQKVEFLVSFYNNEISEKSEIFDDQFSVERPDGSNFTLKIRSTKLEDSAMYFCASRGSGGSTDTQYFGPGTRLTVL.

The rearrangement joins TRBV7-9 to TRBJ2-5; tentative D call: TRBD1 (5 bases). The V and J ends lost 6 bases and 1 base respectively, with 9 bases between them. The CDR3 spans 13 residues. Germline V gene lookup returns CDR1 SEHNR and CDR2 FQNEAQ (reference sequence). The DNA for the CDR3 is TGTGCCAGCAGACAGGTGATCCAAGAGACCCAGTACTTC. Translating gives CASRQVIQETQYF. Looking up the rest from reference TRBV7-9 and TRBJ2-5 gives the full variable domain: DTGVSQNPRHKITKRGQNVTFRCDPISEHNRLYWYRQTLGQGPEFLTYFQNEAQLEKSRLLSDRFSAERPKGSFSTLEIQRTEQGDSAMYLCASRQVIQETQYFGPGTRLLVL.

This clonotype was recorded a few times. The chain recombines TRBV28 with TRBJ2-6, with TRBD1 as a possible D gene (6 bases). The germline V gene has CDR1 MDHEN and CDR2 SYDVKM. The CDR3 loop spans 15 amino acids. The V gene lost 3 bases and the J gene lost 2 bases, with 8 bases spanning the gap. The CDR3 sequence: CASSFQGPGANVLTF. For the CDR3, the DNA is TGTGCCAGCAGTTTTCAGGGGCCTGGGGCCAACGTCCTGACTTTC. Using reference TRBV28 and TRBJ2-6 for the parts outside the CDR3, the full variable domain is DVKVTQSSRYLVKRTGEKVFLECVQDMDHENMFWYRQDPGLGLRLIYFSYDVKMKEKGDIPEGYSVSREKKERFSLILESASTNQTSMYLCASSFQGPGANVLTFGAGSRLTVL.

Remarks on this clonotype: One end of the junction varies from germline; a read error may be responsible. This sequence joins TRBV20-1 and TRBJ1-1, with 9 bases matching TRBD1. The germline CDR1 and CDR2 sequences are DFQATT and SNEGSKA (reference sequence). The CDR3 totals 17 residues. The CDR3 is CSVRSLTGGASGTEAFF. The CDR3 DNA reads as TGCAGTGTTAGATCATTAACAGGGGGCGCGTCCGGGACTGAAGCTTTCTTT.

A few counts support this clonotype. This sequence joins TRBV28 and TRBJ1-2, with D tentatively TRBD1 (5 bases). The CDR3 extends over 15 amino acids. CDR1 and CDR2 (germline): MDHEN, SYDVKM. Trimming pared 6 bases from V and 7 bases from J, leaving 21 bases between. CDR3 sequence reads: CASSLHSEGKRGYTF. In nucleotides, the CDR3 is TGTGCCAGCAGCCTTCACTCGGAGGGGAAACGTGGCTACACCTTC.